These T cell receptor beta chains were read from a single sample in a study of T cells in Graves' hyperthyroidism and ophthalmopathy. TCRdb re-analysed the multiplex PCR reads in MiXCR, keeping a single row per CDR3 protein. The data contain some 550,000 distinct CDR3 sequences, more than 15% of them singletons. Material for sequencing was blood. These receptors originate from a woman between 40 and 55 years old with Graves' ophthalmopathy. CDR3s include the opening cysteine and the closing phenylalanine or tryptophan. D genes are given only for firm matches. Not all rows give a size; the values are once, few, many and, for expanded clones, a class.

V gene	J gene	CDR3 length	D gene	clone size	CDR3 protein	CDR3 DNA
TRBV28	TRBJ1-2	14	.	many	CASTSSGKDYGYTF	TGTGCCAGCACTTCGTCGGGAAAGGACTATGGCTACACCTTC
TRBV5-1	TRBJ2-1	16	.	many	CASSLNPGTAYNEQFF	TGCGCCAGCAGCCTCAATCCCGGGACGGCCTACAATGAGCAGTTCTTC
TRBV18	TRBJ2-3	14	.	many	CASSPNNDRYTQYF	TGTGCCAGCTCACCGAACAACGACCGGTATACGCAGTATTTT
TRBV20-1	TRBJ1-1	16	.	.	CSARGYGREAGTEAFF	TGCAGTGCTAGAGGCTATGGCAGGGAGGCCGGCACTGAAGCTTTCTTT
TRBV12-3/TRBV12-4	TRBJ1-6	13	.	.	CASAGPDNSPLHF	TGTGCCAGCGCAGGGCCGGATAATTCACCCCTCCACTTT
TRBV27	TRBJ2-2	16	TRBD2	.	CASSLYLAGGPGELFF	TGTGCCAGCAGTTTATACCTAGCGGGAGGGCCCGGGGAGCTGTTTTTT
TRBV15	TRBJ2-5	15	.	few	CATSRDPLRVETQYF	TGTGCCACCAGCAGAGATCCCCTGCGGGTTGAGACCCAGTACTTC
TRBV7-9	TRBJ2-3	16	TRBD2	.	CASSLGTSGFTDTQYF	TGTGCCAGCAGCCTTGGGACTAGCGGCTTCACAGATACGCAGTATTTT
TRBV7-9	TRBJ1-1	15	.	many	CASRTQALSDTEAFF	TGTGCCAGCAGGACACAGGCTCTCTCCGACACTGAAGCTTTCTTT
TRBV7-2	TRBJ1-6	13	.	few	CASSLEDNSPLHF	TGTGCCAGCAGCCTAGAGGACAATTCACCCCTCCACTTT
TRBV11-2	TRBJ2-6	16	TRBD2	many	CASSPMSGNQANVLTF	TGTGCCAGCAGCCCTATGAGCGGGAATCAGGCCAACGTCCTGACTTTC
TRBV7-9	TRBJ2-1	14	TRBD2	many	CASSHTDLAGEQFF	TGTGCCAGCAGCCACACCGATCTAGCGGGAGAGCAGTTCTTC
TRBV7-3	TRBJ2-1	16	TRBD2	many	CASSSAGTSGHNEQFF	TGTGCCAGCAGCTCCGCCGGGACTAGCGGTCACAATGAGCAGTTCTTC
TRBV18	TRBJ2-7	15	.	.	CASSPFDRSPYEQYF	TGTGCCAGCTCACCATTCGACAGAAGCCCCTACGAGCAGTACTTC
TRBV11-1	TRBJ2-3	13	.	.	CASSDDGTDTQYF	TGTGCCAGCAGTGACGATGGCACAGATACGCAGTATTTT
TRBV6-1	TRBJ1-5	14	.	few	CASSGRLRDQPQHF	TGTGCCAGCAGTGGACGGCTAAGGGATCAGCCCCAGCATTTT
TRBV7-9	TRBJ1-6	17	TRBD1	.	CASSLWQGATYNSPLHF	TGTGCCAGCAGCTTATGGCAGGGGGCAACCTATAATTCACCCCTCCACTTT
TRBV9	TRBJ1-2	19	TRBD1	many	CASSDRQGVINTAAYGYTF	TGTGCCAGCAGCGATAGACAGGGGGTTATCAACACGGCCGCCTATGGCTACACCTTC
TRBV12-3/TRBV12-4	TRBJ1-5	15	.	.	CASSLLGGANQPQHF	TGTGCCAGCAGTTTATTGGGGGGGGCCAATCAGCCCCAGCATTTT
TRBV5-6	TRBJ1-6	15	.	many	CASSLEGRGDSPLHF	TGTGCCAGCAGCTTGGAGGGACGGGGAGATTCACCCCTCCACTTT
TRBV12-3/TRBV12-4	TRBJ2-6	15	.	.	CASSPVGTGANVLTF	TGTGCCAGCAGCCCCGTCGGGACGGGGGCCAACGTCCTGACTTTC
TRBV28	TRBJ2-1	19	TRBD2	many	CASSREGGFLSPSYNEQFF	TGTGCCAGCAGCCGGGAGGGAGGCTTTCTTAGCCCCTCCTACAATGAGCAGTTCTTC
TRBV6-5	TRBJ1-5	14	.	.	CASSYGSEGQPQHF	TGTGCCAGCAGTTACGGGTCGGAAGGGCAGCCCCAGCATTTT
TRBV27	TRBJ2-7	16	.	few	CASSLWGTGPGYEQYF	TGTGCCAGCAGTCTTTGGGGCACAGGCCCCGGCTACGAGCAGTACTTC
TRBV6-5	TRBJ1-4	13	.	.	CASSLPDREKLFF	TGTGCCAGCAGTTTGCCTGACAGGGAAAAACTGTTTTTT
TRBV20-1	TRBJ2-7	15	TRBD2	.	CSAREWTSGSTEQYF	TGCAGTGCTAGAGAGTGGACGAGCGGGAGCACCGAGCAGTACTTC
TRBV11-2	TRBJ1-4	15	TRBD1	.	CASSSLGQGNEKLFF	TGTGCCAGCAGCTCTTTGGGACAGGGGAATGAAAAACTGTTTTTT
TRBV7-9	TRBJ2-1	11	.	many	CASSQLGEQFF	TGTGCCAGCAGCCAGCTGGGTGAGCAGTTCTTC
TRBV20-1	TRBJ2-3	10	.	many	CSASWGAQYF	TGCAGTGCTAGTTGGGGGGCGCAGTATTTT
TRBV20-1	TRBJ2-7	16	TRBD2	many	CSAKGLAGLSSYEQYF	TGCAGTGCTAAGGGACTAGCGGGCCTGAGCTCCTACGAGCAGTACTTC
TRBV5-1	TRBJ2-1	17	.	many	CASSLAPSGTSLTGQFF	TGCGCCAGCAGCTTGGCCCCCTCCGGGACGAGCCTTACAGGGCAGTTCTTC
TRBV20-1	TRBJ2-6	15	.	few	CSARDQGEGANVLTF	TGCAGTGCTAGAGATCAAGGGGAAGGGGCCAACGTCCTGACTTTC